These T cell receptor beta chains were read from a single sample in a study of blood T cells in healthy people across ages. TCRdb reanalysed the 5' RACE reads using MiXCR and keeps one entry per CDR3 protein. Of nearly 800,000 distinct CDR3 sequences in the sample, around 25% were seen once. The same specimen was also included in a second study, on T cells of mothers and their children.

The specimen sequenced was blood. All receptors come from a boy aged 5-17 years in good health. The CDR3 runs from the conserved cysteine through the conserved F or W. D genes are given only for firm matches. Size is omitted from some rows. Given values are once, few, many or a class for expanded clones.

d_call j_call v_call clone_size cdr3_nt cdr3_aa
TRBD2 TRBJ2-1 TRBV5-5 NA TGTGCCAGCAGCTTGACTAGCGGGAGACGAGTGGAGCAGTTCTTC CASSLTSGRRVEQFF
TRBD2 TRBJ2-1 TRBV20-1 NA TGCAGTGCTCCTCCGGGGGGGTCCTACAATGAGCAGTTCTTC CSAPPGGSYNEQFF
TRBD1 TRBJ1-4 TRBV7-9 NA TGTGCCAGCAGCCCCAGAATCGGACAGGGCCCTGAAAAACTGTTTTTT CASSPRIGQGPEKLFF
TRBD2 TRBJ2-3 TRBV5-1 NA TGCGCCAGCACCGGGGGGAGCTCCACGCAGTATTTT CASTGGSSTQYF
NA TRBJ1-3 TRBV12-3/TRBV12-4 few TGTGCCAGCAGTTCAATCCGGATCTCTGGAAACACCATATATTTT CASSSIRISGNTIYF
NA TRBJ2-1 TRBV11-1 NA TGTGCCAGCAGCACAGACGGGACACCCAATGAGCAGTTCTTC CASSTDGTPNEQFF
NA TRBJ2-7 TRBV7-3 few TGTGCCAGCAGCTCCGGGCCGCGGGACTACGAGCAGTACTTC CASSSGPRDYEQYF
NA TRBJ2-1 TRBV20-1 NA TGCAGTGCGGCGGATTTTCGGACCTACAATGAGCAGTTCTTC CSAADFRTYNEQFF
NA TRBJ2-4 TRBV5-6 few TGTGCCAGCAGCTTAGCTGCCATCTTAGCCAAAAACATTCAGTACTTC CASSLAAILAKNIQYF
TRBD2 TRBJ2-7 TRBV7-9 NA TGTGCCAGCAGGGGGGAGGGTGAGCAGTACTTC CASRGEGEQYF
TRBD2 TRBJ2-5 TRBV12-3/TRBV12-4 few TGTGCCAGCAGTTTACTAGCGGGGGCTTTGGAGACCCAGTACTTC CASSLLAGALETQYF
TRBD1 TRBJ1-2 TRBV3-1 NA TGTGCCAGCAGCCATACAGACGGACAGGGCTATGGCTACACCTTC CASSHTDGQGYGYTF
NA TRBJ2-7 TRBV19 NA TGTGCCAGTAGTACATACCGGGACCCCTCGTCCGAGCAGTACTTC CASSTYRDPSSEQYF
NA TRBJ2-3 TRBV4-1 NA TGCGCCAGCAGCCAAGAAGGGACTAGCACAGATACGCAGTATTTT CASSQEGTSTDTQYF
NA TRBJ1-1 TRBV25-1 few TGTGCCAGCAGTGGGGGCGTTGAAGCTTTCTTT CASSGGVEAFF
NA TRBJ2-6 TRBV29-1 NA TGCAGCGTTGTTGGGGGAAAGGCCAACGTCCTGACTTTC CSVVGGKANVLTF
TRBD1 TRBJ2-7 TRBV19 many TGTGCCAGTAGTCCGGGACAGGGTGGTATCTTCTCCTACGAGCAGTACTTC CASSPGQGGIFSYEQYF
TRBD2 TRBJ2-1 TRBV3-1 once TGTGCCAGCAGCCACAAAGCGGGAGTTAGCTACAATGAGCAGTTCTTC CASSHKAGVSYNEQFF
NA TRBJ2-7 TRBV20-1 NA TGCAGTGCTAGGGACTCGGGTCTGCTCACCCCCTTC CSARDSGLLTPF
NA TRBJ2-7 TRBV12-3/TRBV12-4 NA TGTGCCAGCAGTTCCCCCGGATTTGGATACGAGCAGTACTTC CASSSPGFGYEQYF
TRBD1 TRBJ2-7 TRBV28 many TGTGCCAGCATCGCTCGACTGGGGGACAGGGGGCAGGGCGAGCAGTACTTC CASIARLGDRGQGEQYF
TRBD2 TRBJ2-5 TRBV15 few TGTGCCACCAGCAGAGCCTTGGGGGAGGGCCAGGAGACCCAGTACTTC CATSRALGEGQETQYF
TRBD1 TRBJ1-4 TRBV7-2 NA TGTGCCAGCAGCAACCGGACAGGGATGGGGAAAGAACTGTTTTTT CASSNRTGMGKELFF
NA TRBJ2-1 TRBV15 NA TGTGCCACCAGCAGTTCTCTTCCGGATGAGCAGTTCTTC CATSSSLPDEQFF
NA TRBJ1-3 TRBV30 once TGTGCCTGGAGCTCGCGTGCCCTGACCTCTGGAAACACCATATATTTT CAWSSRALTSGNTIYF
NA TRBJ2-3 TRBV29-1 NA TGCAGCGTTGAAGATGGGACTGAGAGCACAGATACGCAGTATTTT CSVEDGTESTDTQYF
NA TRBJ2-7 TRBV29-1 few TGCAGCGTTGAAGGGGGGGATTCGGTCGACGAGCAGTACTTC CSVEGGDSVDEQYF
NA TRBJ1-3 TRBV7-9 NA TGTGCCAGCAGGCCGGGTGGATACTCTGGAAACACCAGATATTTT CASRPGGYSGNTRYF
NA TRBJ2-7 TRBV27 few TGTGCCAGCAGTTTGGATAGGGGTAACTACGAGCAGTACTTC CASSLDRGNYEQYF
NA TRBJ2-1 TRBV5-1 NA TGCGCCAGCAGCTTGGAACAGTCCTACAATGAGCAGTTCTTC CASSLEQSYNEQFF
NA TRBJ2-1 TRBV5-1 NA TGCGCCAGCAGCTTAGACAGTGATTCCTACAATGAGCAGTTCTTC CASSLDSDSYNEQFF
NA TRBJ2-1 TRBV7-2 NA TGTGCCAGCAGCTTAGATGGTGGTGGGTATGATGAGCAGTTCTTC CASSLDGGGYDEQFF
TRBD1 TRBJ1-5 TRBV2 few TGTGCCAGCGAACCCCCAGGACAGGGCAAACAGCCCCAGCATTTT CASEPPGQGKQPQHF
NA TRBJ1-6 TRBV6-2/TRBV6-3 NA TGTGCCAGCAGTTACTCGAAAGGAGGGGCCGACTTT CASSYSKGGADF
NA TRBJ2-5 TRBV5-6 NA TGTGCCAGCAGCTTAGAGGCACTTCGACAAGAGACCCAGTACTTC CASSLEALRQETQYF
NA TRBJ1-4 TRBV29-1 NA TGCAGCGTTGAGGAGAATGAAAAACTGTTTTTT CSVEENEKLFF
TRBD2 TRBJ2-2 TRBV5-1 NA TGCGCCAGCAGAAGGAGTGGGAGCGGGAGTTTAACCGGGGAGCTGTTTTTT CASRRSGSGSLTGELFF
NA TRBJ1-4 TRBV4-1 few TGCGCCAGCAGCCAAGATCATCGGGGCGGCGGGACTAATGAAAAACTGTTTTTT CASSQDHRGGGTNEKLFF
TRBD1 TRBJ1-5 TRBV6-6 NA TGTGCCAGCAGTTACGGGACAGGGTCGGGTCAGCCCCAGCATTTT CASSYGTGSGQPQHF
TRBD1 TRBJ2-2 TRBV28 NA TGTGCCAGCAGCCCAAACAGGGGAAGGAACACCGGGGAGCTGTTTTTT CASSPNRGRNTGELFF
TRBD2 TRBJ2-7 TRBV7-9 few TGTGCCAGCAGCTTGCAGGCACTTGGGGCTAGCGGGAGGGCCTACGAGCAGTACTTC CASSLQALGASGRAYEQYF
NA TRBJ2-2 TRBV20-1 few TGCAGTGCTAGACGTACGACAGCGAACACCGGGGAGCTGTTTTTT CSARRTTANTGELFF
NA TRBJ2-5 TRBV28 NA TGTGCCAGCAACATGGGGGAGACCCAGTACTTC CASNMGETQYF
TRBD2 TRBJ2-1 TRBV29-1 NA TGCAGCGTTGCGACTAGCGGGAGGGCCGACAATGAGCAGTTCTTC CSVATSGRADNEQFF
NA TRBJ1-1 TRBV20-1 NA TGCAGTGCTAGAGAGGGTCTTGGCACTGAAGCTTTCTTT CSAREGLGTEAFF
TRBD2 TRBJ2-7 TRBV7-6 few TGTGCCAGCAGCAGCGGGACTTCTCCCCACGAAGGTGAGGAGCAGTACTTC CASSSGTSPHEGEEQYF
NA TRBJ2-5 TRBV20-1 NA TGCAGTGCTAGTTCAGAGGAGACCCAGTACTTC CSASSEETQYF
NA TRBJ2-3 TRBV13 few TGTGCCAGCAGCTTAGGCGGAAGTTCGGGCACAGATACGCAGTATTTT CASSLGGSSGTDTQYF
TRBD1 TRBJ1-5 TRBV20-1 NA TGCAGTGCTAGCAGTCCAGGGGGCGTAGGTCAGCCCCAGCATTTT CSASSPGGVGQPQHF
NA TRBJ2-6 TRBV28 NA TGTGCCATAAAAGGGCCTGGGGCCAACGTCCTGACTTTC CAIKGPGANVLTF
TRBD1 TRBJ2-7 TRBV15 NA TGTGCCACCAGCTTTACAGGGGGCGAGCAGTACTTC CATSFTGGEQYF
NA TRBJ1-2 TRBV7-9 NA TGTGCCAGCAGCTTAGGAGGGGGACCGGGGGGCTACACCTTC CASSLGGGPGGYTF
TRBD2 TRBJ2-1 TRBV7-8 NA TGTGCCAGCAGCTTTCGGGCGGGAGGAGGTTCCAATGAGCAGTTCTTC CASSFRAGGGSNEQFF